One and the same sample provided the 10 T cell receptor beta chains below, sequenced in a study of shared clonotypes between healthy human individuals. Assay used: immunoSEQ multiplex PCR; TCRdb lists only in-frame clones, some missing. The sample yields approximately 2,300,000 clones, under 95% seen once. Material: naive CD4+ T cells from PBMCs. The subset here: CD45RA+ positively selected. These TCRs come from a young man in good health. Some clones in this sample may be carry-over from other donors' samples.

CDR3 sequence (DNA): TGTGCCAGCAGGCGCGAGGGGGGGATGAGCACCGGGGAGCTGTTTTTT. This sequence encodes CASRREGGMSTGELFF. The rearrangement uses TRBV7-2 and TRBJ2-2; maybe TRBD2 (7 bases). With 6 bases removed from V and 4 bases from J, the gap between germline ends came to 18 bases. The germline CDR1 and CDR2 sequences are SGHTA and FQGNSA. The CDR3 runs to 16 residues.

The gene calls are TRBV4-1 and TRBJ1-3; tentatively, D is TRBD1 (6 bases). From germline, CDR1 is MGHRA and CDR2 YSYEKL. CDR3 length equals 18 residues. V lost 1 base and J lost 2, with 18 bases in between. The DNA of the CDR3 is TGCGCCAGCAGCCAAGGACAGGCCAGGGGAGGTACTGGAAACACCATATATTTT. Translation gives CASSQGQARGGTGNTIYF.

This clone was seen a handful of times. This sequence joins TRBV2 and TRBJ2-7, with 7 bases matching TRBD1. Germline CDR1 reads SNHLY; CDR2 reads FYNNEI. V lost 6 bases to trimming and J lost 0 bases; unmatched junction nucleotides: 5. This CDR3 spans 14 amino acids. The DNA of the CDR3 is TGTGCCAGCAGCGACAGGGAGAGCTCCTACGAGCAGTACTTC. This gives the protein CASSDRESSYEQYF.

Only one count was recorded for this clone. This chain links TRBV5-6 with TRBJ2-6, with a possible D match to TRBD1 (5 bases). V gave up 4 bases and J gave up 1 base, with 9 bases separating them. The CDR3 totals 15 residues. Germline CDR1 SGHDT, CDR2 YYEEEE. The CDR3 bases are TGTGCCAGCAGCCCTGGACATTCTGGGGCCAACGTCCTGACTTTC. This codes for CASSPGHSGANVLTF. The entire variable domain, with the rest obtained from reference TRBV5-6 and TRBJ2-6, is as follows: DAGVTQSPTHLIKTRGQQVTLRCSPKSGHDTVSWYQQALGQGPQFIFQYYEEEERQRGNFPDRFSGHQFPNYSSELNVNALLLGDSALYLCASSPGHSGANVLTFGAGSRLTVL.

Concerning this clone itself: The same CDR3 can be traced to other DNA sequences in this sample. The V call is TRBV5-1, the J call TRBJ2-1; D is uncertain. This CDR3 contains 11 residues. Germline CDR1 is SGHRS and CDR2 is YFSETQ. The V end lost 2 bases, the J end lost 6 bases, and 3 bases lay between the germline ends. CDR3 residues: CASSFGNEQFF. The CDR3, as DNA: TGCGCCAGCAGCTTCGGCAATGAGCAGTTCTTC. The full variable domain, its missing parts supplied by reference TRBV5-1 and TRBJ2-1, is KAGVTQTPRYLIKTRGQQVTLSCSPISGHRSVSWYQQTPGQGLQFLFEYFSETQRNKGNFPGRFSGRQFSNSRSEMNVSTLELGDSALYLCASSFGNEQFFGPGTRLTVL.

V gene TRBV29-1 combines with J gene TRBJ2-2; TRBD1 or TRBD2 may be the D gene (5 bases each). Germline CDR1 SQVTM, CDR2 ANQGSEA. The V end was cut by 4 bases, the J end by 4 bases, with 19 bases between. This CDR3 spans 16 amino acids. Here the CDR3 DNA reads TGCAGCGTTGTACTAGGGGCCAAAACATTCACCGGGGAGCTGTTTTTT. Translating gives CSVVLGAKTFTGELFF.

The V call is TRBV2, the J call TRBJ2-1; 11 bases are shared with TRBD2. Germline assignment: CDR1 SNHLY and CDR2 FYNNEI. This CDR3 region has 15 residues. J lost 3 bases, V lost 11 bases, and 9 bases had no gene match. The DNA for the CDR3 is TGTGCCGGCAAGTGGACTAGCGGGCTCTACAATGAGCAGTTCTTC. Translation: CAGKWTSGLYNEQFF.

This clone showed up just a few times. The V and J genes are TRBV6-5 and TRBJ1-1; D ambiguous. The ends were cut back, 4 bases at V and 8 bases at J, with 17 bases in the middle. This CDR3 comprises 14 residues. Germline CDR1 MNHEY, CDR2 SVGAGI. This CDR3 reads CASSSMSVLGEAFF. The CDR3 nucleotides are TGTGCCAGCAGTTCGATGTCGGTCTTAGGAGAAGCTTTCTTT.

The chain recombines TRBV5-1 with TRBJ2-5; a weak D match, TRBD1 (6 bases). The CDR3 covers 14 residues. V was cut by 4 bases and J by 5 bases, with 15 bases left in between. CDR1 SGHRS and CDR2 YFSETQ come from the germline V gene. The CDR3 bases are TGCGCCAGCAGCCCCGGACAGTATGGCGAGACCCAGTACTTC. Translating gives CASSPGQYGETQYF.

The chain recombines TRBV9 with TRBJ2-1, with 9 bases that match TRBD1. This CDR3 is built from 15 residues. Germline CDR1 and CDR2: SGDLS and YYNGEE. The V segment lost 2 bases and the J segment 7 bases; nucleotides outside the gene matches: 7. The CDR3 nucleotides read TGTGCCAGCAGCGTCGGACAGGGGTCAATGAATGAGCAGTTCTTC. Amino acids: CASSVGQGSMNEQFF.